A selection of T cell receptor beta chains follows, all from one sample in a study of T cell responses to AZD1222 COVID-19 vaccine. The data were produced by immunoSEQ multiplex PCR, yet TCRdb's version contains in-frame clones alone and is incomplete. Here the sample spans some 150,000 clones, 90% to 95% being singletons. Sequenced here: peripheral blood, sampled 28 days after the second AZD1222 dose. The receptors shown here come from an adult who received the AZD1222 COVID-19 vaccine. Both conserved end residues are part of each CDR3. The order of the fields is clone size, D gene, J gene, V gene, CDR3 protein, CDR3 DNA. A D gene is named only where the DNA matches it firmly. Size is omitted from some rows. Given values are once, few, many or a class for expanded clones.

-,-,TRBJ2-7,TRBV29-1,CSAGDTYEQYF,TGCAGCGCAGGGGACACCTACGAGCAGTACTTC
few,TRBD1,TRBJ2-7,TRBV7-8,CASSSYRDRGYEQYF,TGTGCCAGCAGTTCTTACCGGGACAGGGGATACGAGCAGTACTTC
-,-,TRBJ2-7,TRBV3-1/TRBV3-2,CASSQAGTYEQYF,TGTGCCAGCAGCCAAGCCGGTACCTACGAGCAGTACTTC
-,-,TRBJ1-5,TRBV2,CATDPGTAGAQHF,TGTGCCACCGACCCCGGGACCGCCGGGGCCCAGCATTTT
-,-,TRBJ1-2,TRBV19,CATSTGQGPNYGYTF,TGTGCCACCTCCACGGGACAAGGTCCTAACTATGGCTACACCTTC
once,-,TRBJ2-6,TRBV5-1,CASSLVSGVGANVLTF,TGCGCCAGCAGCTTGGTTTCGGGGGTCGGGGCCAACGTCCTGACTTTC
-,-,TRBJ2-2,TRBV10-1,CASSLRQTNTGELFF,TGCGCCAGCAGCCTACGACAGACGAACACCGGGGAGCTGTTTTTT
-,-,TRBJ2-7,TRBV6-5,CASRGTYYEQYF,TGTGCCAGCAGAGGAACCTACTACGAGCAGTACTTC
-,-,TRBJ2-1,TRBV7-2,CASSLRRDNEQFF,TGTGCCAGCAGCTTACGCAGGGACAATGAGCAGTTCTTC
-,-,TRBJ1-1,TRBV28,CASSFQELRTEAFF,TGTGCCAGCAGTTTTCAGGAACTCCGGACTGAAGCTTTCTTT
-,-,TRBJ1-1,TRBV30,CAWGVGPNTEAFF,TGTGCCTGGGGGGTGGGACCGAACACTGAAGCTTTCTTT
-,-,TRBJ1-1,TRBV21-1,CARGRCTEAFF,TGTGCCAGGGGGCGTTGCACTGAAGCTTTCTTT
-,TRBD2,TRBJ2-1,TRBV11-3,CASSLDRVAGAVDEQFF,TGTGCCAGCAGCTTAGATCGGGTAGCGGGAGCCGTGGATGAGCAGTTCTTC
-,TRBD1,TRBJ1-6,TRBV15,CATSRTGGAYSPLHF,TGTGCCACCAGCAGGACAGGGGGCGCTTATTCACCCCTCCACTTT
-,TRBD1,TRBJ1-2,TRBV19,CASTSGQGGIYGYTF,TGTGCCAGTACCTCGGGACAGGGTGGCATTTATGGCTACACCTTC
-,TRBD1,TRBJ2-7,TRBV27,CASSPGTGKRYEQYF,TGTGCCAGCAGCCCCGGGACAGGGAAGCGGTACGAGCAGTACTTC
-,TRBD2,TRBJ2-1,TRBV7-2,CASSQGGGGTYNEQFF,TGTGCCAGCAGCCAAGGAGGCGGGGGAACCTACAATGAGCAGTTCTTC
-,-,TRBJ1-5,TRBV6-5,CASSPTGISNQPQHF,TGTGCCAGCAGCCCGACAGGAATAAGCAATCAGCCCCAGCATTTT
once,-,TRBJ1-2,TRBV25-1,CASSGRDGGFVYGYTF,TGTGCCAGCAGTGGCCGGGACGGTGGCTTTGTTTATGGCTACACCTTC
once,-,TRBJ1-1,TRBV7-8,CASSKRVGGNTEAFF,TGTGCCAGCAGCAAAAGGGTGGGGGGGAACACTGAAGCTTTCTTT
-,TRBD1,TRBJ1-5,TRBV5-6,CASSSGQLNQPQHF,TGTGCCAGCAGCTCGGGACAGCTCAATCAGCCCCAGCATTTT
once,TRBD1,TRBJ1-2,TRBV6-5,CASSFGLGTGYGYTF,TGTGCCAGCAGTTTCGGACTGGGGACAGGCTATGGCTACACCTTC
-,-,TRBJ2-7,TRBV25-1,CASSELGRSYEQYF,TGTGCCAGCAGTGAACTGGGGAGGTCCTACGAGCAGTACTTC
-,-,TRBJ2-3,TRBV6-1,CASSEAGGLKSQYF,TGTGCCAGCAGTGAAGCAGGGGGACTAAAATCGCAGTATTTT
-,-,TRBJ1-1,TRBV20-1,CSALQDEAFF,TGCAGTGCTCTCCAGGATGAAGCTTTCTTT
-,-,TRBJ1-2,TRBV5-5,CASSFWTVQGGYTF,TGTGCCAGCAGCTTTTGGACAGTACAAGGTGGCTACACCTTC
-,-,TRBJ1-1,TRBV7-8,CASSPRVRSEAFF,TGTGCCAGCAGCCCTAGGGTTCGCTCTGAAGCTTTCTTT
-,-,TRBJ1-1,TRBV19,CASTRRGAEAFF,TGTGCCAGTACTCGGAGGGGCGCTGAAGCTTTCTTT
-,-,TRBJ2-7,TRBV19,CASSMRQGYEQYF,TGTGCCAGTAGTATGCGGCAGGGCTACGAGCAGTACTTC
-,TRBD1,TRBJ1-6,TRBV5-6,CASSHPTTGDPYNSPLHF,TGTGCCAGCAGCCATCCTACAACAGGGGACCCCTATAATTCACCCCTCCACTTT
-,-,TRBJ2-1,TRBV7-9,CASSLPVDEQFF,TGTGCCAGCAGCCTACCGGTGGATGAGCAGTTCTTC
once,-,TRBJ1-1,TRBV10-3,CAISGQQNTEAFF,TGTGCCATCAGTGGACAGCAGAACACTGAAGCTTTCTTT
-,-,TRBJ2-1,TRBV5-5,CASSLIQARYNEQFF,TGTGCCAGCAGCTTGATACAGGCAAGATACAATGAGCAGTTCTTC
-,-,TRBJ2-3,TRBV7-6,CASSLVGGGLDTQYF,TGTGCCAGCAGCTTAGTAGGGGGAGGCTTGGATACGCAGTATTTT
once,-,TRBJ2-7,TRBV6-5,CASSKTPRYEQYF,TGTGCCAGCAGTAAGACCCCCCGCTACGAGCAGTACTTC
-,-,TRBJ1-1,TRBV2,CASFRINTEAFF,TGTGCCAGCTTCAGGATAAACACTGAAGCTTTCTTT
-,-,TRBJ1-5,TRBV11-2,CASSLEGALSNQPQHF,TGTGCCAGCAGCTTAGAGGGGGCGCTGAGCAATCAGCCCCAGCATTTT
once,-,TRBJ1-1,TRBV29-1,CSGVSGGNTEAFF,TGCAGCGGGGTCTCGGGGGGGAACACTGAAGCTTTCTTT
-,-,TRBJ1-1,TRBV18,CASSPTGTRNTEAFF,TGTGCCAGCTCACCAACCGGGACAAGAAACACTGAAGCTTTCTTT
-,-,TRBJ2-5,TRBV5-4,CASSLRHQETQYF,TGTGCCAGCAGCTTGCGCCATCAAGAGACCCAGTACTTC
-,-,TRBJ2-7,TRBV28,CASSLRGNLHEQYF,TGTGCCAGCAGTTTACGGGGAAATCTACACGAGCAGTACTTC
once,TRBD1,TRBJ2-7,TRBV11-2,CASSPLTGNSYEQYF,TGTGCCAGCAGCCCCCTGACAGGGAACTCCTACGAGCAGTACTTC
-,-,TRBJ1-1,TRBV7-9,CASSLSLGMDTEAFF,TGTGCCAGCAGCCTATCTCTGGGGATGGACACTGAAGCTTTCTTT
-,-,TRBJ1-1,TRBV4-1,CASSQRGEAFF,TGCGCCAGCAGCCAAAGGGGCGAGGCTTTCTTT
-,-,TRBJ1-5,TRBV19,CASSIGGSYQPQHF,TGTGCCAGTAGTATAGGTGGGTCGTATCAGCCCCAGCATTTT
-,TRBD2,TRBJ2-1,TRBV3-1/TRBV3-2,CASSQLAGGYNEQFF,TGTGCCAGCAGCCAACTAGCGGGGGGGTACAATGAGCAGTTCTTC
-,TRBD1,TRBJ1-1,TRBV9,CASSERQGNTEAFF,TGTGCCAGCAGTGAAAGACAGGGAAACACTGAAGCTTTCTTT
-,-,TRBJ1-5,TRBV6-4,CASSLLPDQPQHF,TGTGCCAGCAGTCTTCTACCGGATCAGCCCCAGCATTTT
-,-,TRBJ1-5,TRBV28,CASSYKNQGANQPQHF,TGTGCCAGCAGTTATAAAAATCAGGGAGCCAATCAGCCCCAGCATTTT
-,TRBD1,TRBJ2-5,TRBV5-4,CASSYANLGQGGRETQYF,TGTGCCAGCAGCTACGCAAACTTGGGACAGGGGGGGAGGGAGACCCAGTACTTC
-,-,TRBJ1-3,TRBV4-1,CASSQDITGRLGNTIYF,TGCGCCAGCAGCCAAGATATTACAGGGCGACTTGGAAACACCATATATTTT
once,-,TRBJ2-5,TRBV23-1,CASSQRTGRGKTQYF,TGCGCCAGCAGTCAAAGGACAGGGAGGGGAAAGACCCAGTACTTC
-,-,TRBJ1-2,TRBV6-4,CASSGTGGAYGYTF,TGTGCCAGCAGTGGCACGGGAGGGGCCTATGGCTACACCTTC
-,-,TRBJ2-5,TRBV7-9,CASSFTTLRETQYF,TGTGCCAGCAGCTTTACGACCCTCCGGGAGACCCAGTACTTC
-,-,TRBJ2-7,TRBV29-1,CSALGRAYEQYF,TGCAGCGCCCTGGGGCGGGCCTACGAGCAGTACTTC